This record looks at one TCR beta chain sequence and its context. Using immunoSEQ multiplex PCR, the repertoire was profiled, and TCRdb retains in-frame clones only, with some absent. Recorded here are some 180,000 clones; the top ten clones represent 2% to 2.5%. This entry comes from a study of control samples from healthy donors and cancer patients. The ends were cut back, 4 bases at V and 0 bases at J, with 11 bases in the middle. CDR1 SGDLS and CDR2 YYNGEE come from the germline V gene. This CDR3 has 15 amino acids. V and J are TRBV9 and TRBJ1-3; D ambiguous. The sequence came from a woman aged 25-40 years in good health. Sample: blood. In DNA, the CDR3 is TGTGCCAGCAGCCTCGGGTCCGACTCTGGAAACACCATATATTTT. Its protein is CASSLGSDSGNTIYF. The entire variable domain, with the rest obtained from reference TRBV9 and TRBJ1-3, is as follows: DSGVTQTPKHLITATGQRVTLRCSPRSGDLSVYWYQQSLDQGLQFLIQYYNGEERAKGNILERFSAQQFPDLHSELNLSSLELGDSALYFCASSLGSDSGNTIYFGEGSWLTVV.